These T cell receptor beta chains were read from a single sample in a study of glioma-infiltrating T cells. TCRdb ran MiXCR on the multiplex PCR reads and lists one entry per CDR3 protein. The sample holds about 93,000 distinct CDR3 sequences, 40% seen once. Sequenced: glioma tissue, nonneoplastic brain tissue, or PBMCs (not recorded which). Receptors were obtained from a human donor with low-grade glioma or glioblastoma, undergoing nonglioma brain surgery, or in good health (not recorded which). CDR3s include the opening cysteine and the closing phenylalanine or tryptophan. Each record gives: clone size, V gene, D gene, J gene, CDR3 protein, CDR3 DNA. A D gene is named only where the DNA matches it firmly. A clone size is listed for some rows: how often the clone was seen (once, few, many), or a class if it is expanded.

.	TRBV20-1	.	TRBJ1-1	CSASWGAWNEQFF	TGCAGTGCTAGTTGGGGGGCGTGGAATGAGCAGTTCTTT
.	TRBV6-5	TRBD2	TRBJ2-5	CASSYGVGLAGAESQYF	TGTGCCAGCAGTTACGGGGTCGGCCTAGCGGGAGCTGAGAGCCAGTACTTC
.	TRBV18	TRBD2	TRBJ2-3	CASSPRTSGGADAQYF	TGTGCCAGCTCACCACGGACTAGCGGGGGGGCAGATGCGCAGTATTTT
many	TRBV10-3	.	TRBJ2-3	CAISESSHTQYF	TGTGCCATCAGTGAGTCCAGCCATACGCAGTATTTT
.	TRBV20-1	TRBD2	TRBJ2-3	CSARSLEGGPEDTRYF	TGCAGTGCTAGGAGCCTCGAGGGAGGGCCTGAGGATACGCGGTATTTT
.	TRBV20-1	.	TRBJ1-3	CSARKPGVGPGKPIYF	TGCAGTGCTAGAAAACCAGGAGTAGGGCCTGGAAAACCCATATATTTT
many	TRBV5-1	TRBD1	TRBJ2-7	CASSPNRGQYEQYF	TGCGCCAGCAGCCCAAACAGGGGACAATACGAGCAGTACTTC
many	TRBV7-2	.	TRBJ2-3	CASSLAGFGWYF	TGTGCCAGCAGCTTAGCGGGGTTTGGTTGGTATTTT
many	TRBV5-1	.	TRBJ2-7	CASSLPDRPSYEQYF	TGCGCCAGCAGCTTGCCGGACCGACCTTCCTACGAGCAGTACTTC
many	TRBV12-3/TRBV12-4	TRBD1	TRBJ2-1	CASRSRQGGTNEQFF	TGTGCCAGCAGATCTAGACAGGGGGGGACCAATGAGCAGTTCTTC
many	TRBV20-1	.	TRBJ2-2	CSATGVAGELFF	TGCAGTGCTACAGGGGTGGCCGGGGAGCTGTTTTTT
.	TRBV28	.	TRBJ2-7	CASSLIGPTYEQYF	TGTGCCAGCAGTTTAATAGGGCCCACCTACGAGCAGTACTTC
many	TRBV19	.	TRBJ2-7	CASSLQGLAEQYF	TGTGCCAGTAGTCTACAGGGATTGGCCGAGCAGTACTTC
many	TRBV3-1	.	TRBJ2-3	CASSQATSRTDTQYF	TGTGCCAGCAGCCAAGCGACTAGTCGAACAGATACGCAGTATTTT
many	TRBV11-1	.	TRBJ1-6	CASSLTGSTALHF	TGTGCCAGCAGCCTAACAGGGTCCACGGCCCTCCACTTT
many	TRBV20-1	TRBD1	TRBJ1-6	CSARDQGTVISPLHF	TGCAGTGCTAGAGATCAGGGGACAGTCATTTCACCCCTCCACTTT
many	TRBV3-1	.	TRBJ1-5	CASSPRGANQPQHF	TGTGCCAGCAGCCCTAGGGGGGCTAATCAGCCCCAGCATTTT
.	TRBV28	.	TRBJ2-7	CASTTGTPWDYEQYF	TGTGCCAGCACAACCGGGACCCCCTGGGACTACGAGCAGTACTTC